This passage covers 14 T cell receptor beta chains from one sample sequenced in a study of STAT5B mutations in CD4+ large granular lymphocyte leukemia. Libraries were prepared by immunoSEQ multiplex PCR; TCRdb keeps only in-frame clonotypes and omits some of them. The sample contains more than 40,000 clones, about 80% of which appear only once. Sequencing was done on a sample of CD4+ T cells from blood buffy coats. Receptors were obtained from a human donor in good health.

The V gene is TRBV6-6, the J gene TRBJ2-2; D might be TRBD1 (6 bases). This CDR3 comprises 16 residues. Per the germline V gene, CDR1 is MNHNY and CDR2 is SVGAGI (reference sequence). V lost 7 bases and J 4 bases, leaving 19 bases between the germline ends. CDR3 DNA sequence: TGTGCCAGCATAAAAACGGGGCAGGGGACCACCGGGGAGCTGTTTTTT. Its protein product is CASIKTGQGTTGELFF.

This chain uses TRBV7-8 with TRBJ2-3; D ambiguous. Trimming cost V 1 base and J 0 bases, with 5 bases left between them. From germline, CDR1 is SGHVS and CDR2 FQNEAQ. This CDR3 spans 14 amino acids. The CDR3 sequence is CASSLVSSTDTQYF. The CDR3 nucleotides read TGTGCCAGCAGCTTAGTTTCTAGCACAGATACGCAGTATTTT. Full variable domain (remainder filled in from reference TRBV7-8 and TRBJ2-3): GAGVSQSPRYKVAKRGQDVALRCDPISGHVSLFWYQQALGQGPEFLTYFQNEAQLDKSGLPSDRFFAERPEGSVSTLKIQRTQQEDSAVYLCASSLVSSTDTQYFGPGTRLTVL.

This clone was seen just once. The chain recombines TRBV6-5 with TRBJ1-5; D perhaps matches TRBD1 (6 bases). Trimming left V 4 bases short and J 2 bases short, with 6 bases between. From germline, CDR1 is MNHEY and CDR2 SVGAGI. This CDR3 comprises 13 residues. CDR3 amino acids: CASSWTGNQPQHF. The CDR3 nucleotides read TGTGCCAGCAGTTGGACAGGCAATCAGCCCCAGCATTTT.

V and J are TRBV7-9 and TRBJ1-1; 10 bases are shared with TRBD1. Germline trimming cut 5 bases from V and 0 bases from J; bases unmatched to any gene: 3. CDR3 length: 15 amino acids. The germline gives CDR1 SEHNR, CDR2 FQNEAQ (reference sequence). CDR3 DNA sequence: TGTGCCAGCAGCGACGACAGGGGGCTGAACACTGAAGCTTTCTTT. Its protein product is CASSDDRGLNTEAFF.

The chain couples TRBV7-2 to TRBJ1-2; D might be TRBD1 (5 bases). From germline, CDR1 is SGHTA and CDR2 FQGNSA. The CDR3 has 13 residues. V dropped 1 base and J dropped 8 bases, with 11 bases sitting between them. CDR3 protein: CASSLGGDGGYTF. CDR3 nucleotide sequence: TGTGCCAGCAGCTTAGGGGGGGACGGCGGCTACACCTTC. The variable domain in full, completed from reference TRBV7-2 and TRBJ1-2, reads GAGVSQSPSNKVTEKGKDVELRCDPISGHTALYWYRQSLGQGLEFLIYFQGNSAPDKSGLPSDRFSAERTGGSVSTLTIQRTQQEDSAVYLCASSLGGDGGYTFGSGTRLTVV.

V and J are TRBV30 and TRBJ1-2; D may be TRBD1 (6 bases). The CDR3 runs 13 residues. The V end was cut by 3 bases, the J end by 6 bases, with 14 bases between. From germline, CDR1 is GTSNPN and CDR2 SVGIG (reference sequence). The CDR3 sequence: CAWRASGGNGYTF. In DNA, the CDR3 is TGTGCCTGGAGGGCAAGTGGGGGCAATGGCTACACCTTC. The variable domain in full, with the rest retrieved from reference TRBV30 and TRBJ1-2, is SQTIHQWPATLVQPVGSPLSLECTVEGTSNPNLYWYRQAAGRGLQLLFYSVGIGQISSEVPQNLSASRPQDRQFILSSKKLLLSDSGFYLCAWRASGGNGYTFGSGTRLTVV.

This CDR3 reads CASSVDRGRYDEQFF. The CDR3 DNA is TGTGCCAGCAGCGTAGACAGGGGGCGTTATGATGAGCAGTTCTTC. J is TRBJ2-1 and V is TRBV9, with 9 bases identical to TRBD1. The CDR3 is 15 residues long. CDR1 is SGDLS and CDR2 is YYNGEE in the germline V gene. J lost 8 bases, V lost 0 bases, and 6 bases had no gene match.

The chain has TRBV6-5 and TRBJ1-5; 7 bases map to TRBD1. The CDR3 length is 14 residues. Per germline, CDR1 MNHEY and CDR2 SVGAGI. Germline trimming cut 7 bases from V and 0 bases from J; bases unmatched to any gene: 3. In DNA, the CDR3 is TGTGCCAGCAACAGGGGCTATAGCAATCAGCCCCAGCATTTT. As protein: CASNRGYSNQPQHF.

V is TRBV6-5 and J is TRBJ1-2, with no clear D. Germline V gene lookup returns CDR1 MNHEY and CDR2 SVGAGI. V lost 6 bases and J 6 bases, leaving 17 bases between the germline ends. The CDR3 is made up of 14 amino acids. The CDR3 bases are TGTGCCAGCAGACCTGGACCGAATAGCCATGGCTACACCTTC. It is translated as CASRPGPNSHGYTF.

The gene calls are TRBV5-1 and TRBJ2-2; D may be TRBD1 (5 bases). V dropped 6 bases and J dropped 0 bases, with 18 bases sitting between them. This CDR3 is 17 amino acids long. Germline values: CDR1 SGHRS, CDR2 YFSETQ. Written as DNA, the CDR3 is TGCGCCAGCACCGAAAGACGCGACAGCGCGAACACCGGGGAGCTGTTTTTT. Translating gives CASTERRDSANTGELFF.

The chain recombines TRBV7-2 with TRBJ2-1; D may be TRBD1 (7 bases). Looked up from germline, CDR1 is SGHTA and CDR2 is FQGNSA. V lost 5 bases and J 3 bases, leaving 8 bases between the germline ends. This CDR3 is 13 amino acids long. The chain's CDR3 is CASSQGGYNEQFF. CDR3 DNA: TGTGCCAGCAGCCAGGGGGGCTACAATGAGCAGTTCTTC.

The CDR3 loop reads CASSSRDRGSDEQFF. The CDR3 region has the DNA TGTGCCAGCAGCTCCCGGGACAGGGGATCCGATGAGCAGTTCTTC. The chain employs TRBV7-9 and TRBJ2-1, with TRBD1 identical over 10 bases. The V and J ends lost 4 bases and 8 bases, in that order; junction bases with no gene match: 8. The CDR3 spans 15 residues. Per germline, CDR1 SEHNR and CDR2 FQNEAQ (reference sequence).

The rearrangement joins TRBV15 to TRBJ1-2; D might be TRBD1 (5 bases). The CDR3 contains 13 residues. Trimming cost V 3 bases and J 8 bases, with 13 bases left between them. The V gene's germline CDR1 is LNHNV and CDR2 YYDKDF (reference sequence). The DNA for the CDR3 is TGTGCCACCAGCAGTGTGGGGGGGGAAGGCTACACCTTC. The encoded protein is CATSSVGGEGYTF.

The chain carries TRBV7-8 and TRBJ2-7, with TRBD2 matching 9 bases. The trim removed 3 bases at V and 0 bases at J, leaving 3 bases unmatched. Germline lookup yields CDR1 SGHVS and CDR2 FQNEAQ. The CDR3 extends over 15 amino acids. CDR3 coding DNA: TGTGCCAGCAGCTTTCTAGCGGGGTCCTCCTACGAGCAGTACTTC. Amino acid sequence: CASSFLAGSSYEQYF.